These 27 T cell receptor beta chains came from one sample sequenced in a study of blood T cell repertoires in COVID-19. Sequenced by immunoSEQ multiplex PCR; TCRdb stores in-frame clones only, minus some. The sample holds about 210,000 clones, about 87% seen once. The specimen sequenced was peripheral blood. These receptors originate from a man aged 55-75 years who had recovered from COVID-19.

The rearrangement uses TRBV7-3 and TRBJ2-5, with TRBD2 matching over 10 bases. Unmatched junction bases numbered 17, after V lost 2 bases and J lost 2 bases. Germline-derived CDR1 and CDR2 are SGHTA and FQGTGA. The CDR3 is 20 residues long. The CDR3 is CASSLYGLAAYSPFQETQYF. DNA for the CDR3: TGTGCCAGCAGCTTATACGGACTAGCGGCTTACTCCCCCTTTCAAGAGACCCAGTACTTC.

This chain joins TRBV12-3 or TRBV12-4 and TRBJ1-1; 7 bases align to TRBD1. The V segment lost 3 bases and the J segment 4 bases; nucleotides outside the gene matches: 2. This CDR3 has 13 amino acids. The CDR3 DNA reads TGTGCCAGCAGTTTTGCAGGGGGCACTGAAGCTTTCTTT. The encoded protein is CASSFAGGTEAFF.

This chain joins TRBV4-3 and TRBJ1-5, with 8 nucleotides matching TRBD1. This CDR3 region has 15 residues. Germline lookup yields CDR1 LGHNA and CDR2 YSLEER. V lost 2 bases and J lost 7; bases outside the gene matches: 7. CDR3 nucleotides: TGCGCCAGCAGCCAAACTAATCAGGGGGCCCAGCCCCAGCATTTT. Encoded protein: CASSQTNQGAQPQHF.

The genes are TRBV5-1 and TRBJ2-7; 9 bases match TRBD2. The J segment lost 2 bases and the V segment lost 1 base, leaving 4 bases of the junction unmatched. Germline CDR1 is SGHRS and CDR2 is YFSETQ. The CDR3 loop spans 15 amino acids. CDR3 sequence: CASSLPSGMTYEQYF. The DNA of the CDR3 is TGCGCCAGCAGCTTGCCTAGCGGGATGACCTACGAGCAGTACTTC.

The chain links TRBV19 to TRBJ1-2; TRBD1 matches 8 bases. The CDR3 runs 14 residues. CDR1 is LNHDA, CDR2 SQIVND, per germline (reference sequence). V was clipped by 6 bases and J by 7 bases; unmatched bases: 10. This chain's CDR3 is CASSRTGFQVGYTF. The CDR3 DNA is TGTGCCAGTAGCCGGACAGGGTTTCAGGTTGGCTACACCTTC. Supplemented by reference TRBV19 and TRBJ1-2, the full variable domain reads DGGITQSPKYLFRKEGQNVTLSCEQNLNHDAMYWYRQDPGQGLRLIYYSQIVNDFQKGDIAEGYSVSREKKESFPLTVTSAQKNPTAFYLCASSRTGFQVGYTFGSGTRLTVV.

This chain connects TRBV4-3 to TRBJ1-6, with unresolved D. The germline gives CDR1 LGHNA, CDR2 YSLEER. This CDR3 contains 16 residues. V was cut by 1 base and J by 7 bases, with 14 bases left in between. The CDR3 nucleotides are TGCGCCAGCAGCCAAGCCCATGGGAGTTTGAATTCACCCCTCCACTTT. Residues: CASSQAHGSLNSPLHF.

This chain connects TRBV3-1 (or the pseudogene TRBV3-2) to TRBJ1-2; D is ambiguous. This CDR3 is built from 15 residues. V was cut by 4 bases and J by 4 bases, with 16 bases left in between. Germline values: CDR1 LGHDT, CDR2 YNNKEL (reference sequence). Here the CDR3 DNA reads TGTGCCAGCAGCCCGGTCGGGTCCCTCGGCTATGGCTACACCTTC. Encoded protein: CASSPVGSLGYGYTF.

The rearrangement links TRBV4-2 to TRBJ2-7, with unresolved D. Germline V CDR1 and CDR2: LGHNA, YNFKEQ. This CDR3 has 14 amino acids. V was trimmed by 0 bases and J by 7 bases, leaving 13 bases between them. DNA for the CDR3: TGTGCCAGCAGCCAAGAAGGTCCTAGTGGGGAGCAGTACTTC. Protein product: CASSQEGPSGEQYF.

There are a few counts of this clone. The chain is built from TRBV14 and TRBJ2-5; TRBD1 matches at 10 bases. The junction had 2 bases not matched to a gene; V was cut back by 4 bases and J by 3 bases. The CDR3 loop spans 14 amino acids. Germline CDR1 and CDR2: SGHDN and FVKESK. The CDR3 reads CASSLGTGEETQYF. CDR3 DNA sequence: TGTGCCAGCAGCCTCGGGACAGGGGAAGAGACCCAGTACTTC.

The rearrangement links TRBV19 to TRBJ2-1, with 13 bases fitting TRBD2. The junction had 11 bases not matched to a gene; V was cut back by 5 bases and J by 7 bases. CDR3 length: 17 amino acids. Germline-derived CDR1 and CDR2 are LNHDA and SQIVND (reference sequence). The DNA for the CDR3 is TGTGCCAGTAGTGTTGGACTAGCGGGGGCTCGAAGGAATGAGCAGTTCTTC. Protein: CASSVGLAGARRNEQFF.

The CDR3 DNA follows: TGTGCCAGCATCCCTAGCGGGAGAAACACCGGGGAGCTGTTTTTT. It encodes CASIPSGRNTGELFF. This rearrangement joins TRBV6-5 to TRBJ2-2; 10 nucleotides align to TRBD2. The CDR3 runs 15 residues. Trimming took 7 bases from V and 2 from J; bases not matched to a gene: 4. CDR1 and CDR2 from the germline V gene are MNHEY and SVGAGI.

The chain links TRBV4-2 to TRBJ2-3; 9 bases fit TRBD1. Germline V gene lookup returns CDR1 LGHNA and CDR2 YNFKEQ. The CDR3 consists of 19 residues. The trim removed 0 bases at V and 2 bases at J, leaving 12 bases unmatched. The CDR3 protein is CASSQDRGDRGIYTDTQYF. The CDR3 DNA reads as TGTGCCAGCAGCCAAGATCGGGGAGACAGGGGGATTTACACAGATACGCAGTATTTT.

The V gene is TRBV19, the J gene TRBJ1-2, with D possibly being TRBD1 (6 bases). The V end lost 8 bases, the J end lost 0 bases, and 16 bases lay between the germline ends. Germline V CDR1 and CDR2: LNHDA, SQIVND (reference sequence). The CDR3 is made up of 15 amino acids. CDR3 nucleotides: TGTGCCAGTGCGAGGACAGTCCCTTCTAACTATGGCTACACCTTC. It is translated as CASARTVPSNYGYTF.

The chain joins TRBV6-5 to TRBJ2-1; TRBD2 might be the D (5 bases). The CDR3 sequence is 16 residues long. V dropped 4 bases and J dropped 5 bases, with 18 bases sitting between them. The germline gives CDR1 MNHEY, CDR2 SVGAGI. This CDR3 is CASSFLPPAAHNEQFF. CDR3 nucleotide sequence: TGTGCCAGCAGTTTCCTCCCTCCAGCGGCCCACAATGAGCAGTTCTTC.

V and J are TRBV3-1 (or the pseudogene TRBV3-2) and TRBJ2-3, with D possibly TRBD2 on 5 matching bases. V lost 4 bases to trimming and J lost 4 bases, with 15 bases between them. This CDR3 region has 15 residues. Germline-derived CDR1 and CDR2 are LGHDT and YNNKEL (reference sequence). The CDR3: CASSRSGLGADTQYF. In DNA form, the CDR3 reads TGTGCCAGCAGCCGTTCCGGCTTGGGAGCAGATACGCAGTATTTT.

The CDR3 region is CASSIGGRRDTEAFF. CDR3 DNA: TGTGCCAGTAGTATAGGGGGCAGGCGAGACACTGAAGCTTTCTTT. V gene TRBV19 combines with J gene TRBJ1-1; perhaps TRBD1 as D (5 bases). The CDR3 runs 15 residues. Germline V CDR1 and CDR2: LNHDA, SQIVND (reference sequence). The V gene lost 1 base and the J gene lost 3 bases, with 12 bases spanning the gap.

Comment on this clone: Within the sample, other DNA sequences also encode this same CDR3. The chain recombines TRBV7-2 with TRBJ2-1; D is unclear. Trimming shortened V by 5 bases and J by 7 bases, and 12 bases separated the two germline ends. CDR1 is SGHTA, CDR2 FQGNSA, per germline. CDR3 size: 13 residues. CDR3 in amino acids: CASSLGPDNEQFF. CDR3 coding DNA: TGTGCCAGCAGCCTTGGGCCGGATAATGAGCAGTTCTTC.

The V and J genes are TRBV19 and TRBJ1-5; D not certain. The CDR3 runs to 15 residues. The ends were cut back, 1 base at V and 0 bases at J, with 7 bases in the middle. The germline CDR1 and CDR2 sequences are LNHDA and SQIVND (reference sequence). The CDR3 sequence is CASSIGSTSNQPQHF. CDR3 DNA sequence: TGTGCCAGTAGTATAGGGAGTACTAGCAATCAGCCCCAGCATTTT.

The V gene is TRBV19, the J gene TRBJ2-7, with D possibly TRBD2 on 7 matching bases. Trimming cost V 3 bases and J 2 bases, with 14 bases left between them. Germline CDR1 is LNHDA and CDR2 is SQIVND (reference sequence). CDR3 length equals 15 residues. This chain's CDR3 is CASSMGGRRTYEQYF. The CDR3, as DNA: TGTGCCAGTAGTATGGGGGGGCGTAGGACCTACGAGCAGTACTTC.

The CDR3 DNA reads TGTGCCAGCAGCTTCAGTGATAGCAATCAGCCCCAGCATTTT. It yields the protein CASSFSDSNQPQHF. The rearrangement links TRBV7-9 to TRBJ1-5; D is ambiguous. This CDR3 is built from 14 residues. CDR1 SEHNR and CDR2 FQNEAQ come from the germline V gene (reference sequence). The germline V and J ends were trimmed by 3 bases and 0 bases, with 6 bases remaining between them.

The chain joins TRBV5-4 to TRBJ2-5; a weak D match, TRBD2 (6 bases). CDR1 and CDR2 (germline): SGHNT, YYREEE (reference sequence). The CDR3 runs to 15 residues. V lost 3 bases, J lost 2 bases, and 14 bases lay in between. This CDR3 is CASSSRSGTQETQYF. CDR3 coding DNA: TGTGCCAGCAGCTCCCGTTCAGGGACTCAAGAGACCCAGTACTTC.

The chain links TRBV9 to TRBJ2-2; 12 nucleotides align to TRBD2. Germline values: CDR1 SGDLS, CDR2 YYNGEE. This CDR3 is 17 amino acids long. J was trimmed by 5 bases and V by 1 base; bases with no gene match: 6. CDR3 sequence (DNA): TGTGCCAGCAGCGTAACCCTAGCGGGGGGGCCGACCGGGGAGCTGTTTTTT. Its translation is CASSVTLAGGPTGELFF.

The V gene is TRBV6-5, the J gene TRBJ2-3; 11 positions agree with TRBD2. V dropped 6 bases and J dropped 1; count of bases not matched to a gene: 3. Germline lookup yields CDR1 MNHEY and CDR2 SVGAGI. CDR3 size: 15 residues. CDR3 protein: CASRMGLAGTDTQYF. DNA for the CDR3: TGTGCCAGCAGAATGGGACTAGCGGGCACAGATACGCAGTATTTT.

This chain joins TRBV5-8 and TRBJ2-1, with 9 bases matching TRBD2. V shed 0 bases and J 4 bases; nucleotides not matched to a gene: 2. Germline loops: CDR1 SGHTS, CDR2 YDEGEE. CDR3 length: 15 residues. The CDR3 loop is CASSLGLADYNEQFF. As DNA, the CDR3 is TGTGCCAGCAGCTTGGGACTAGCGGATTACAATGAGCAGTTCTTC. The variable domain in full, completed from reference TRBV5-8 and TRBJ2-1, reads EAGVTQSPTHLIKTRGQQATLRCSPISGHTSVYWYQQALGLGLQFLLWYDEGEERNRGNFPPRFSGRQFPNYSSELNVNALELEDSALYLCASSLGLADYNEQFFGPGTRLTVL.

This chain joins TRBV3-1 (or the pseudogene TRBV3-2) and TRBJ1-6; D gene ambiguous. Between the trimmed V and J ends, which lost 4 bases and 9 bases, there was a span of 13 bases. Germline CDR1 and CDR2: LGHDT and YNNKEL (reference sequence). This CDR3 region has 14 residues. CDR3 in amino acids: CASSRQELSSPLHF. The CDR3 DNA follows: TGTGCCAGCAGCCGCCAGGAATTGAGTTCACCCCTCCACTTT.

This rearrangement joins TRBV7-2 to TRBJ2-2; D call uncertain. The CDR3 spans 14 residues. Germline assignment: CDR1 SGHTA and CDR2 FQGNSA. The germline V and J ends were trimmed by 2 bases and 0 bases, with 4 bases remaining between them. CDR3 amino acids: CASSLSSNTGELFF. The CDR3 DNA reads as TGTGCCAGCAGCTTATCCTCGAACACCGGGGAGCTGTTTTTT.

The J gene is TRBJ2-3, the V gene TRBV27, with a possible D match to TRBD1 (8 bases). The CDR3 sequence is 13 residues long. CDR1 is MNHEY, CDR2 SMNVEV, per germline (reference sequence). Trimming shortened V by 5 bases and J by 6 bases, and 12 bases separated the two germline ends. CDR3 residues: CASSQQGGDTQYF. DNA for the CDR3: TGTGCCAGCAGTCAACAGGGGGGGGATACGCAGTATTTT.